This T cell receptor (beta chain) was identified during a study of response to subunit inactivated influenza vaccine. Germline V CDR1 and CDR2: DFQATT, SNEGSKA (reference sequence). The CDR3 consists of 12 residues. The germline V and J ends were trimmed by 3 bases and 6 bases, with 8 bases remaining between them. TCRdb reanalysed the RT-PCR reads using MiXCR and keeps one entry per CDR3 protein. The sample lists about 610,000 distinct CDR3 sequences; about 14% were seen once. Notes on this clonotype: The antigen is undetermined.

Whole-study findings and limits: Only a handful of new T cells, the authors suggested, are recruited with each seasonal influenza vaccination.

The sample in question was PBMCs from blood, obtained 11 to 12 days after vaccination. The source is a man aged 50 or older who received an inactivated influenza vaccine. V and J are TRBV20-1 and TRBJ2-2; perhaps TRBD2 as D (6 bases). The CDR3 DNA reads TGCAGTGCTAGTGCGGGGCCCGGGGAGCTGTTTTTT. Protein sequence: CSASAGPGELFF.